A selection of T cell receptor beta chains follows, all from one sample in a study of cytomegalovirus exposure and HLA in healthy donors. TCRdb's copy holds only in-frame clones and misses some; the assay was immunoSEQ multiplex PCR. Among approximately 88,000 clones listed, 80% were seen once. The sequencing input was PBMCs. The receptors stem from a young man in good health and CMV-seronegative. The CDR3 runs from the conserved cysteine through the conserved F or W. The D gene is left open where the match is weak. Size is stated for part of the rows, as once, few or many counts, or as a class when the clone is expanded.

length	D	V	size	J	DNA	CDR3
14	TRBD1	TRBV19	.	TRBJ2-7	TGTGCCAGTAGTCCCCAGGGACAGGGACTTGAGCAGTACTTC	CASSPQGQGLEQYF
14	.	TRBV19	.	TRBJ1-5	TGTGCCAGTTCGGGGGGTCCAGCGGGTCAGCCCCAGCATTTT	CASSGGPAGQPQHF
13	.	TRBV29-1	.	TRBJ1-2	TGCAGCGGAGGCCGGGAGTCTAACTATGGCTACACCTTC	CSGGRESNYGYTF
17	.	TRBV15	once	TRBJ2-2	TGTGCCACCAGCAGGGGCAGGGGAAGTATGGGCACCGGGGAGCTGTTTTTT	CATSRGRGSMGTGELFF
13	.	TRBV28	.	TRBJ2-1	TGTGCCAGCAGTTTGGTGGGGGGCAATGAGCAGTTCTTC	CASSLVGGNEQFF
14	TRBD1	TRBV30	.	TRBJ2-7	TGTGCCTGGAGTGCCCCGGGACAGATCTACGAGCAGTACTTC	CAWSAPGQIYEQYF
14	TRBD1	TRBV6-1	.	TRBJ1-2	TGTGCCAGCAGTAGGGACAGGCCTAACTATGGCTACACCTTC	CASSRDRPNYGYTF
17	TRBD2	TRBV10-1	few	TRBJ2-1	TGCGCCAGCAGTGACTCCACTAGCGGGCTCTCCTACAATGAGCAGTTCTTC	CASSDSTSGLSYNEQFF
16	TRBD1	TRBV4-2	.	TRBJ1-1	TGTGCCAGCAGCCAGGGACAGGGGGCGCGGGACACTGAAGCTTTCTTT	CASSQGQGARDTEAFF
14	TRBD1	TRBV5-6	.	TRBJ1-2	TGTGCCAGCAGCTCCAGGACAGGGGCGGATGGCTACACCTTC	CASSSRTGADGYTF
15	TRBD1	TRBV6-5	.	TRBJ1-4	TGTGCCAGCAGCCAAACGGGACAGGGGAGGGAAAAACTGTTTTTT	CASSQTGQGREKLFF
14	.	TRBV19	.	TRBJ2-7	TGTGCCAGTAGTATGCGGGGGCCAGGGGTCGAGCAGTACTTC	CASSMRGPGVEQYF
17	TRBD1	TRBV7-9	.	TRBJ2-7	TGTGCCAGCAGCTTCCACCTCGGACAGGGGGGAACCTACGAGCAGTACTTC	CASSFHLGQGGTYEQYF
17	.	TRBV5-1	once	TRBJ2-6	TGCGCCAGCAGGGGGGCAGTTATCAGCTCTGGGGCCAACGTCCTGACTTTC	CASRGAVISSGANVLTF
13	TRBD1	TRBV7-9	.	TRBJ1-2	TGTGCCAGCAGTTTACAGGGGTGGTATGGCTACACCTTC	CASSLQGWYGYTF
13	TRBD1	TRBV7-9	.	TRBJ1-1	TGTGCCAGCAGCCTTACAGGGGACACTGAAGCTTTCTTT	CASSLTGDTEAFF
13	.	TRBV28	few	TRBJ1-2	TGTGCCATCAGGACATCCCCCGGCTATGGCTACACCTTC	CAIRTSPGYGYTF
15	TRBD1	TRBV9	.	TRBJ1-5	TGTGCCAGCAGCGGGGGACAGTATAGCAATCAGCCCCAGCATTTT	CASSGGQYSNQPQHF
14	.	TRBV11-2	.	TRBJ1-1	TGTGCCAGCAGCTTAAACGGGGTGAACACTGAAGCTTTCTTT	CASSLNGVNTEAFF
15	TRBD1	TRBV7-9	.	TRBJ2-7	TGTTCCAGCAATCCCGAAGGACAGGACGGTTACGAGCAGTACTTC	CSSNPEGQDGYEQYF
15	.	TRBV14	few	TRBJ2-5	TGTGCCAGCAGCCAAGCCCTTTTCGGCCAAGAGACCCAGTACTTC	CASSQALFGQETQYF
18	TRBD2	TRBV5-1	few	TRBJ2-1	TGCGCCAGCAGCCTCTCTGCCCGTCTAGCGGGGGGTAGAAATGAGCAGTTCTTC	CASSLSARLAGGRNEQFF
15	.	TRBV9	.	TRBJ2-5	TGTGCCAGCAGCGTAGAGGGGTTCGTGGAAGAGACCCAGTACTTC	CASSVEGFVEETQYF
13	TRBD1	TRBV7-2	.	TRBJ1-1	TGTGCCAGCAGCGGACAGGGTGGGGGCATGGCTTTCTTT	CASSGQGGGMAFF
15	TRBD2	TRBV13	once	TRBJ2-7	TGTGCCAGCAGCTTAGGAGCGGGGGGGCTCAACGAGCAGTACTTC	CASSLGAGGLNEQYF
11	.	TRBV12-2	.	TRBJ1-1	TGTGCAAGTCGCTTCCCCCTTTCAGCTTTCTTT	CASRFPLSAFF
14	TRBD2	TRBV27	.	TRBJ2-3	TGTGCCAGCAGTTTTCGGGGGGGGGCAGATACGCAGTATTTT	CASSFRGGADTQYF
15	.	TRBV5-4	.	TRBJ2-2	TGTGCCAGCAGCTTCCCTGGGGCAAGGACCGGGGAGCTGTTTTTT	CASSFPGARTGELFF
15	.	TRBV7-9	.	TRBJ1-5	TGTGCCAGCAGCTTAGGGGACACGTACAATCAGCCCCAGCATTTT	CASSLGDTYNQPQHF
18	TRBD1	TRBV2	once	TRBJ2-6	TGTGCCAGCAGTGCCTCCGGGACAGGTCCCTCTGGGGCCAACGTCCTGACTTTC	CASSASGTGPSGANVLTF
15	.	TRBV7-8	.	TRBJ2-6	TGTGCCAGCAGCTTAGGTCCGACAGGGGCCAACGTCCTGACTTTC	CASSLGPTGANVLTF